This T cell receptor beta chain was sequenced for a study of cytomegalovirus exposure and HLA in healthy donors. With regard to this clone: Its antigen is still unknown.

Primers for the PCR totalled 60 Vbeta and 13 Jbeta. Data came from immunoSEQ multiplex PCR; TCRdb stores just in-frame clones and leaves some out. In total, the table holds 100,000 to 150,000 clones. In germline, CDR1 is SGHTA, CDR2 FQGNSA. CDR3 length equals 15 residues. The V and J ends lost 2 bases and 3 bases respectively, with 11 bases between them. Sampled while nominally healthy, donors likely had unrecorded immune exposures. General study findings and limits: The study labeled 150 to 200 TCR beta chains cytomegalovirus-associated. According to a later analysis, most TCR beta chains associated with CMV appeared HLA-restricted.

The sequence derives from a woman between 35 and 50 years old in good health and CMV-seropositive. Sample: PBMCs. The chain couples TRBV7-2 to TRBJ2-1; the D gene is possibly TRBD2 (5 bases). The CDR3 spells CASSLMTEGYNEQFF. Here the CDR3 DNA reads TGTGCCAGCAGCTTAATGACCGAGGGCTACAATGAGCAGTTCTTC.